The 18 T cell receptor beta chains presented below share a single source sample, sequenced in a study of CD8+CD57+ T cells in acquired aplastic anemia. The patients chosen for sequencing had shown expansion of CD8+CD57+ cells (detected by flow cytometry). Genomic DNA constituted the template upon which TCR beta VDJ and CDR3 profiling was performed. TCRdb re-analysed the reads in MiXCR, keeping a single row per CDR3 protein. This table holds around 150,000 distinct CDR3 sequences, 47% found once. Sequencing was performed on sorted CD4+, CD8+, or CD8+CD57+ T cells (not recorded which) from PBMCs. Every receptor here comes from a human donor with aplastic anemia.

Many counts were recorded for this clonotype. The chain is built from TRBV19 and TRBJ1-1; 9 bases are a match to TRBD1. After removal of 6 bases from V and 0 bases from J, the junction contained 11 bases not matched to a gene. The CDR3 runs 17 residues. The germline V gene encodes CDR1 LNHDA and CDR2 SQIVND (reference sequence). For the CDR3, the DNA is TGTGCCAGTAGCCGAAGACAGGGGGTAGGAGTGAACACTGAAGCTTTCTTT. Translating gives CASSRRQGVGVNTEAFF.

This clonotype was detected a few times. CDR3 sequence (DNA): TGTGCCAGCAGCCCCTTGGGGGGCGACGAGCAGTACTTC. Amino acids: CASSPLGGDEQYF. This chain connects TRBV2 to TRBJ2-5; TRBD1 or TRBD2 may be the D gene (6 bases each). The DNA end is more similar to TRBJ2-7, so the J call may be wrong. CDR1 is SNHLY, CDR2 FYNNEI, per germline. This CDR3 spans 13 amino acids.

The DNA for the CDR3 is TGCAGTGCTAGACGTATAGGGACAGGGACTTCACCCCTCCACTTT. It is translated as CSARRIGTGTSPLHF. The rearrangement links TRBV20-1 to TRBJ1-6; 9 bases line up with TRBD1. Germline CDR1 reads DFQATT; CDR2 reads SNEGSKA (reference sequence). There are 15 residues in the CDR3. The V gene end was trimmed by 2 bases and the J gene end by 9 bases; junction bases not matched to a gene: 8.

V usage is TRBV10-2 and J usage is TRBJ2-7; possible D gene TRBD1, 5 bases. This CDR3 is 13 amino acids long. V gave up 7 bases and J gave up 2 bases, with 12 bases separating them. CDR1 and CDR2 from the germline V gene are WSHSY and SAAADI. CDR3 nucleotides: TGCGCCAGCACCAGACAGCCTCCCTACGAGCAGTACTTC. This gives the protein CASTRQPPYEQYF.

This clonotype has at least ten counts. The genes are TRBV12-3 or TRBV12-4 and TRBJ1-1; D gene unclear. V lost 5 bases and J 5 bases, leaving 12 bases between the germline ends. The CDR3 contains 13 residues. This CDR3 reads CASSGTRTTEAFF. CDR3 nucleotide sequence: TGTGCCAGCAGTGGAACCCGGACGACTGAAGCTTTCTTT.

This clonotype showed up many times. The V gene is TRBV5-5, the J gene TRBJ2-1; D is possibly TRBD1 or TRBD2 (6 bases each). The V end lost 5 bases, the J end lost 8 bases, and 14 bases lay between the germline ends. Germline V gives CDR1 SGHKS, CDR2 YYEKEE (reference sequence). The CDR3 is 13 amino acids. CDR3 sequence: CASSWGAGYEQFF. In DNA form, the CDR3 reads TGTGCCAGCAGTTGGGGGGCGGGGTATGAGCAGTTCTTC.

This clonotype was seen at least ten times. The rearrangement links TRBV7-3 to TRBJ2-2; perhaps TRBD2 as D (5 bases). The germline gives CDR1 SGHTA, CDR2 FQGTGA. V was trimmed by 5 bases and J by 0 bases, leaving 10 bases between them. The CDR3 is 15 residues long. The CDR3 sequence is CASSTGMANTGELFF. CDR3 bases: TGTGCCAGCAGCACCGGGATGGCGAACACCGGGGAGCTGTTTTTT.

This clonotype was counted many times. The chain links TRBV11-2 to TRBJ1-3; TRBD1 is a possible D gene (5 bases). V dropped 5 bases and J dropped 0 bases, with 14 bases sitting between them. The CDR3 sequence is 16 residues long. CDR1 is SGHAT, CDR2 FQNNGV, per germline. For the CDR3, the DNA is TGTGCCAGCAGCCAGGGACCGCCCGACTCTGGAAACACCATATATTTT. It specifies CASSQGPPDSGNTIYF.

The chain joins TRBV4-1 to TRBJ2-2; possible D gene TRBD1, 5 bases. This CDR3 spans 13 amino acids. Germline assignment: CDR1 MGHRA and CDR2 YSYEKL. V shed 3 bases and J shed 5 bases, with 7 bases lying between them. The CDR3, as DNA: TGCGCCAGCAGCCATAGGGGAACCGGGGAGCTGTTTTTT. Amino acids: CASSHRGTGELFF.

The chain combines TRBV5-6 with TRBJ2-3; the D gene is possibly TRBD2 (7 bases). Deletions cut 4 bases from V and 1 base from J, with 19 bases between. The CDR3 contains 17 residues. Germline assignment: CDR1 SGHDT and CDR2 YYEEEE. The CDR3 region has the DNA TGTGCCAGCAGCCTCATATCCGGGGGGCGCCGCACAGATACGCAGTATTTT. Its translation is CASSLISGGRRTDTQYF.

This clonotype was seen more than once but under ten times. The final CDR3 position lacks the conserved phenylalanine or tryptophan, pointing to a likely read error. The DNA is left out, because the CDR3 cannot be placed on it with certainty; the CDR3 is given as TCRdb lists it. The gene calls are TRBV5-1 and TRBJ2-7. Germline V gene sequence: CDR1 SGHRS, CDR2 YFSETQ. The CDR3 length equals 8 residues, ends included. CDR3 residues: CASSLELT.

This clonotype was seen more than once but under ten times. The chain combines TRBV5-1 with TRBJ2-3; D possibly corresponds to TRBD2 (6 bases). The CDR3 is 17 amino acids. Trimming removed 0 bases at V and 3 bases at J, with 17 bases between. Per germline, CDR1 SGHRS and CDR2 YFSETQ. The CDR3 DNA is TGCGCCAGCAGCTTGGACGGGAGTTGGACTGGAACAGATACGCAGTATTTT. Translated, it gives CASSLDGSWTGTDTQYF.

In the case of this clonotype: This may be a read error, as it is one base from a much larger clone. Given the absence of the conserved phenylalanine or tryptophan at the CDR3 end, a read error is likely. The gene calls are TRBV28 and TRBJ2-1, with D unresolved. The CDR3 is 11 residues long. The germline V gene encodes CDR1 MDHEN and CDR2 SYDVKM. Between the trimmed V and J ends, which lost 6 bases and 5 bases, there was a span of 5 bases. CDR3 amino acids: CASRGDNEQFL. For the CDR3, the DNA is TGTGCCAGCAGAGGAGACAATGAGCAGTTCCTC.

This clonotype came up many times. This chain connects TRBV9 to TRBJ1-1; TRBD1 matches at 9 bases. Per germline, CDR1 SGDLS and CDR2 YYNGEE. The V and J ends lost 3 bases and 4 bases, in that order; junction bases with no gene match: 10. CDR3 length equals 16 residues. The CDR3 coding sequence is TGTGCCAGCAGCGACCGACAGGGGGTGACTGGCACTGAAGCTTTCTTT. Protein sequence: CASSDRQGVTGTEAFF. Drawing the rest from reference TRBV9 and TRBJ1-1, the complete variable domain is DSGVTQTPKHLITATGQRVTLRCSPRSGDLSVYWYQQSLDQGLQFLIQYYNGEERAKGNILERFSAQQFPDLHSELNLSSLELGDSALYFCASSDRQGVTGTEAFFGQGTRLTVV.

This clonotype came up many times. This chain uses TRBV19 with TRBJ2-7; TRBD1 aligns across 7 bases. V lost 3 bases and J lost 2; bases outside the gene matches: 4. Looked up from germline, CDR1 is LNHDA and CDR2 is SQIVND (reference sequence). CDR3 length equals 14 residues. CDR3 sequence reads: CASSIQQGPYEQYF. The DNA for the CDR3 is TGTGCCAGTAGTATCCAACAGGGGCCCTACGAGCAGTACTTC.

The chain uses TRBV19 and TRBJ2-7; unclear D gene. V was pared by 4 bases and J by 1 base, with 11 bases between. This CDR3 contains 14 residues. Germline V gene data show CDR1 as LNHDA and CDR2 as SQIVND (reference sequence). The CDR3 region is CASSTLLGSYEQYF. CDR3 coding DNA: TGTGCCAGTAGTACCCTCCTGGGATCCTACGAGCAGTACTTC.

J is TRBJ2-2 and V is TRBV7-3; D gene unclear. The length of the CDR3 is 15 residues. The V and J ends lost 4 bases and 4 bases respectively, with 13 bases between them. Germline V gives CDR1 SGHTA, CDR2 FQGTGA. CDR3 region: CASSSRPGGTGELFF. In DNA form, the CDR3 reads TGTGCCAGCAGCTCCCGGCCCGGCGGCACCGGGGAGCTGTTTTTT.

This clonotype was found many times. The CDR3: CSAVVGTSGSSNEQYF. The CDR3 nucleotides are TGCAGTGCAGTGGTTGGGACTAGCGGGAGTAGCAACGAGCAGTACTTC. V is TRBV20-1 and J is TRBJ2-7, with 14 nucleotides matching TRBD2. The germline CDR1 and CDR2 sequences are DFQATT and SNEGSKA (reference sequence). This CDR3 region has 16 residues. Trimming cost V 6 bases and J 5 bases; bases outside gene matches: 12.